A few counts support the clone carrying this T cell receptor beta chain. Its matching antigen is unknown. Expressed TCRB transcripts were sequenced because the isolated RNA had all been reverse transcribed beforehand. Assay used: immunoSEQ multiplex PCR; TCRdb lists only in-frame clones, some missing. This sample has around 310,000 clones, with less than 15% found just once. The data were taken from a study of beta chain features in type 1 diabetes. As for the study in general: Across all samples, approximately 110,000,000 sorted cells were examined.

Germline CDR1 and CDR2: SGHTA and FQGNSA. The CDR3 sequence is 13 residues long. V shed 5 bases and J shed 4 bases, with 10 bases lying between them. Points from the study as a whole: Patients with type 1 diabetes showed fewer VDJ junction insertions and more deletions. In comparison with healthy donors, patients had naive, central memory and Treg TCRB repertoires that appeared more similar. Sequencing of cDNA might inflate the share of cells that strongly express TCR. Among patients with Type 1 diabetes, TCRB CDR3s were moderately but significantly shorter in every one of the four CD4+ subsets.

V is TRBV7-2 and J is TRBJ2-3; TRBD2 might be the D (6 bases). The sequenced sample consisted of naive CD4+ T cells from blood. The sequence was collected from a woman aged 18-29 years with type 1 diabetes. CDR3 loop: CASSRGLADTQYF. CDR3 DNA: TGTGCCAGCAGCCGGGGACTGGCAGATACGCAGTATTTT.